The next 31 T cell receptor beta chains were all read from a single sample in a study of blood T cell repertoires in COVID-19. The data were produced by immunoSEQ multiplex PCR, yet TCRdb's version contains in-frame clones alone and is incomplete. The sample includes approximately 250,000 clones, 70% to 85% seen only once; the top ten take 1.4%. What was sequenced was peripheral blood. The receptor set was obtained from a middle-aged woman who had recovered from COVID-19.

V usage is TRBV16 and J usage is TRBJ1-2, with TRBD1 matching over 12 bases. V lost 3 bases, J lost 8 bases, and 13 bases stayed unmatched. Germline V gene data show CDR1 as KGHSY and CDR2 as FQNENV. This CDR3 region has 17 residues. CDR3 DNA: TGTGCCAGCAGCCAGACACCCGTGGGACAGGGGGCGTTGGGCTACACCTTC. The encoded protein is CASSQTPVGQGALGYTF.

The chain recombines TRBV18 with TRBJ2-5; D may be TRBD2 (5 bases). Trimming removed 6 bases from V and 1 base from J, with 12 bases in between. The CDR3 length is 14 residues. Germline CDR1 KGHSH, CDR2 LQKENI. Here the CDR3 reads CASSVSGSQETQYF. CDR3 in DNA: TGTGCCAGCTCCGTTTCGGGGAGCCAAGAGACCCAGTACTTC.

The V call is TRBV7-2, the J call TRBJ2-7; no reliable D call. Germline V gene sequence: CDR1 SGHTA, CDR2 FQGNSA. The CDR3 consists of 14 residues. Between the trimmed V and J ends, which lost 2 bases and 3 bases, there was a span of 11 bases. In DNA form, the CDR3 reads TGTGCCAGCAGCTTACTCCCAGGCCGCTACGAGCAGTACTTC. Its translation: CASSLLPGRYEQYF.

The chain joins TRBV14 to TRBJ2-1, with 9 bases fitting TRBD1. The CDR3 loop spans 16 amino acids. Germline assignment: CDR1 SGHDN and CDR2 FVKESK. The junction had 7 bases not matched to a gene; V was cut back by 4 bases and J by 3 bases. The CDR3 coding sequence is TGTGCCAGCAGCCCAACAGGGGGCCTCATCTACAATGAGCAGTTCTTC. Residues: CASSPTGGLIYNEQFF. Looking up the rest from reference TRBV14 and TRBJ2-1 gives the full variable domain: EAGVTQFPSHSVIEKGQTVTLRCDPISGHDNLYWYRRVMGKEIKFLLHFVKESKQDESGMPNNRFLAERTGGTYSTLKVQPAELEDSGVYFCASSPTGGLIYNEQFFGPGTRLTVL.

The gene calls are TRBV6-2 or TRBV6-3 and TRBJ2-3; possibly TRBD2 for D (5 bases). The CDR3 sequence is 14 residues long. Between the trimmed V and J ends, which lost 4 bases and 1 base, there was a span of 9 bases. Germline assignment: CDR1 MNHEY and CDR2 SVGEGT. CDR3 nucleotides: TGTGCCAGCAGTTGGAGGCAGGGCACAGATACGCAGTATTTT. Residues: CASSWRQGTDTQYF.

This chain connects TRBV19 to TRBJ2-1, with TRBD1 matching 8 bases. The CDR3 is made up of 17 amino acids. CDR1 is LNHDA and CDR2 is SQIVND in the germline V gene (reference sequence). Trimming cost V 0 bases and J 3 bases; bases outside gene matches: 7. The CDR3 reads CASSIDTGQGGYNEQFF. Written as DNA, the CDR3 is TGTGCCAGTAGTATAGACACTGGACAGGGAGGCTACAATGAGCAGTTCTTC.

The rearrangement uses TRBV18 and TRBJ1-1; D might be TRBD1 (5 bases). The CDR3 is 13 residues long. Germline V lookup: CDR1 KGHSH, CDR2 LQKENI. V was shortened by 3 bases and J by 7 bases, with 12 bases between the two germline ends. CDR3 nucleotides: TGTGCCAGCTCACCCAGCTCCCAGGGTGAAGCTTTCTTT. Translated, it gives CASSPSSQGEAFF.

The genes are TRBV29-1 and TRBJ2-7; 7 bases fit TRBD1. Germline V lookup: CDR1 SQVTM, CDR2 ANQGSEA. Unmatched junction bases numbered 4, after V lost 6 bases and J lost 2 bases. This CDR3 region has 12 residues. The CDR3 sequence: CSVARGTYEQYF. The CDR3 bases are TGCAGCGTCGCCAGGGGGACCTACGAGCAGTACTTC.

The chain joins TRBV5-6 to TRBJ2-4; 12 bases match TRBD1. There are 16 residues in the CDR3. Trimming took 0 bases from V and 6 from J; bases not matched to a gene: 4. Germline CDR1 is SGHDT and CDR2 is YYEEEE. CDR3 in DNA: TGTGCCAGCAGCTTGGTCCCGGGACAGGGGGCAAACATTCAGTACTTC. It encodes CASSLVPGQGANIQYF.

The rearrangement links TRBV13 to TRBJ2-3, with 8 bases fitting TRBD1. The CDR3 is 15 amino acids. J lost 3 bases, V lost 4 bases, and 6 bases had no gene match. Germline-derived CDR1 and CDR2 are PRHDT and FYEKMQ (reference sequence). This CDR3 reads CASSSRTGTTDTQYF. The CDR3 region has the DNA TGTGCCAGCAGCTCGCGGACAGGGACAACAGATACGCAGTATTTT.

The CDR3 DNA sequence: TGTGCCAGCAACCTCCTCGAGGGAGAGACCCAGTACTTC. Translation gives CASNLLEGETQYF. This chain joins TRBV6-5 and TRBJ2-5; possibly TRBD2 for D (5 bases). Trimming took off 7 bases at V and 4 bases at J, with 13 bases between the two ends. This CDR3 comprises 13 residues. Germline CDR1 is MNHEY and CDR2 is SVGAGI.

The rearrangement links TRBV2 to TRBJ1-5; TRBD1 is a possible D gene (5 bases). Germline CDR1 and CDR2: SNHLY and FYNNEI. CDR3 size: 13 residues. The V end lost 8 bases, the J end lost 2 bases, and 10 bases lay between the germline ends. CDR3 residues: CASHGGGNQPQHF. The DNA of the CDR3 is TGTGCCAGCCATGGGGGGGGCAATCAGCCCCAGCATTTT.

The CDR3 here is CAGIHDVVGTNRKSSYNEQFF. For the CDR3, the DNA is TGTGCCGGAATACATGACGTTGTGGGGACAAACAGAAAGAGCTCCTACAATGAGCAGTTCTTC. J is TRBJ2-1 and V is TRBV19, with TRBD1 as a possible D gene (6 bases). The germline CDR1 and CDR2 sequences are LNHDA and SQIVND (reference sequence). V was cut by 11 bases and J by 0 bases, with 35 bases left in between. The CDR3 consists of 21 residues.

V gene TRBV15 combines with J gene TRBJ2-7; a possible D gene is TRBD2 (5 bases). The CDR3 contains 16 residues. Germline CDR1 reads LNHNV; CDR2 reads YYDKDF (reference sequence). The V end was cut by 0 bases, the J end by 6 bases, with 18 bases between. For the CDR3, the DNA is TGTGCCACCAGCAGAGAAGAATCCGGGGTCGCTCGCGAGCAGTACTTC. Its protein is CATSREESGVAREQYF.

The gene calls are TRBV19 and TRBJ1-5; 10 bases match TRBD1. CDR1 LNHDA and CDR2 SQIVND come from the germline V gene (reference sequence). Trimming removed 6 bases from V and 0 bases from J; junction bases left unmatched: 14. The CDR3 is 19 residues long. CDR3 nucleotide sequence: TGTGCCAGTAGCTTTCTCCGGGACAGGGGATGGGATAGCAATCAGCCCCAGCATTTT. Its protein is CASSFLRDRGWDSNQPQHF.

This sequence joins TRBV5-1 and TRBJ1-2, with TRBD1 as a possible D gene (6 bases). The CDR3 covers 14 residues. Trimming removed 2 bases from V and 6 bases from J, with 14 bases in between. Germline V lookup: CDR1 SGHRS, CDR2 YFSETQ. The CDR3, as DNA: TGCGCCAGCAGCTTACGGGACACGCTTGATGGCTACACCTTC. It encodes CASSLRDTLDGYTF.

This clone was seen a handful of times. V gene TRBV5-1 combines with J gene TRBJ1-2; the D is unclear. Between the trimmed V and J ends, which lost 2 bases and 0 bases, there was a span of 8 bases. The CDR3 has 14 amino acids. The germline CDR1 and CDR2 sequences are SGHRS and YFSETQ. The CDR3 region has the DNA TGCGCCAGCAGCTTATCGTCCTCTAACTATGGCTACACCTTC. Amino acid sequence: CASSLSSSNYGYTF.

The CDR3 DNA reads as TGTGCCAGCAGCTCCCGTCGGGGGGCCGGCTATGGCTACACCTTC. Translating it yields CASSSRRGAGYGYTF. The chain has TRBV7-2 and TRBJ1-2; tentatively, D is TRBD1 (6 bases). CDR3 length equals 15 residues. The V gene's germline CDR1 is SGHTA and CDR2 FQGNSA. V lost 4 bases, J lost 4 bases, and 16 bases lay in between.

The V call is TRBV10-1, the J call TRBJ2-1; possibly TRBD2 for D (7 bases). CDR1 is WNHNN, CDR2 SYGVQD, per germline (reference sequence). The CDR3 consists of 15 residues. Trimming removed 2 bases at V and 7 bases at J, with 15 bases between. For the CDR3, the DNA is TGCGCCAGCAGTGAGGGGGGGGCGCGTTTAAATGAGCAGTTCTTC. It translates to CASSEGGARLNEQFF.

The rearrangement joins TRBV9 to TRBJ1-1; possibly TRBD1 for D (5 bases). Germline loops: CDR1 SGDLS, CDR2 YYNGEE. V was clipped by 3 bases and J by 5 bases, with 17 bases between them. There are 15 residues in the CDR3. The CDR3 bases are TGTGCCAGCAGCGCCCAGCCCGACAGTTTAACTGAAGCTTTCTTT. The encoded protein is CASSAQPDSLTEAFF.

This rearrangement joins TRBV7-8 to TRBJ1-2; 9 nucleotides agree with TRBD1. Germline CDR1 is SGHVS and CDR2 is FQNEAQ. The CDR3 is made up of 15 amino acids. J lost 0 bases, V lost 1 base, and 0 bases had no gene match. CDR3 amino acids: CASSLGQGANYGYTF. CDR3 sequence (DNA): TGTGCCAGCAGCTTAGGACAGGGGGCTAACTATGGCTACACCTTC.

Only one count was recorded for this clone. The chain is built from TRBV7-8 and TRBJ2-3; 9 nucleotides line up with TRBD1. J lost 12 bases, V lost 7 bases, and 5 bases had no gene match. From germline, CDR1 is SGHVS and CDR2 FQNEAQ. The CDR3 covers 11 residues. CDR3 nucleotides: TGTGCCAGCACCTACAGGGGGCAACAGTATTTT. Translation gives CASTYRGQQYF.

The chain joins TRBV19 to TRBJ2-1; D may be TRBD2 (6 bases). CDR3 length: 13 residues. The germline V gene has CDR1 LNHDA and CDR2 SQIVND (reference sequence). V was pared by 5 bases and J by 7 bases, with 12 bases between. The CDR3 reads CASSRLAWNEQFF. CDR3 in DNA: TGTGCCAGTAGTCGGCTAGCGTGGAATGAGCAGTTCTTC.

The J gene is TRBJ2-1, the V gene TRBV6-5; TRBD1 aligns across 8 bases. Trimming at V came to 6 bases and at J to 5 bases, leaving 9 bases not matched to a gene. The germline V gene has CDR1 MNHEY and CDR2 SVGAGI. The CDR3 is 15 residues long. Here the CDR3 DNA reads TGTGCCAGCAGGGGCGGACAGGGCGGTCACAATGAGCAGTTCTTC. It translates to CASRGGQGGHNEQFF.

CDR3 in amino acids: CASSLHDRGQAFF. Here the CDR3 DNA reads TGTGCCAGCAGTTTACACGACAGGGGGCAAGCTTTCTTT. The chain links TRBV28 to TRBJ1-1; 10 positions agree with TRBD1. The CDR3 is made up of 13 amino acids. V lost 2 bases and J lost 9; bases outside the gene matches: 3. Germline CDR1 is MDHEN and CDR2 is SYDVKM. The entire variable domain, with the rest obtained from reference TRBV28 and TRBJ1-1, is as follows: DVKVTQSSRYLVKRTGEKVFLECVQDMDHENMFWYRQDPGLGLRLIYFSYDVKMKEKGDIPEGYSVSREKKERFSLILESASTNQTSMYLCASSLHDRGQAFFGQGTRLTVV.

The rearrangement joins TRBV7-2 to TRBJ1-1, with 9 bases matching TRBD1. V shed 1 base, J shed 5 bases, and the junction held 8 bases outside the gene matches. This CDR3 spans 16 amino acids. Germline assignment: CDR1 SGHTA and CDR2 FQGNSA. The CDR3 protein is CASSLVGTGMRTEAFF. In nucleotides, the CDR3 is TGTGCCAGCAGCTTAGTAGGGACAGGGATGAGGACTGAAGCTTTCTTT.

The rearrangement uses TRBV5-4 and TRBJ2-1, with TRBD2 matching 9 bases. The V gene end was trimmed by 1 base and the J gene end by 2 bases; junction bases not matched to a gene: 4. Germline CDR1 reads SGHNT; CDR2 reads YYREEE (reference sequence). CDR3 length: 16 residues. DNA of the CDR3: TGTGCCAGCAGCTTGAGCGGGGGGACTACCTACAATGAGCAGTTCTTC. Translated: CASSLSGGTTYNEQFF.

The CDR3 DNA follows: TGTGCCAGCAGTTCCGACAGGGGGGACGAGCAGTACTTC. Translated, it gives CASSSDRGDEQYF. This chain links TRBV28 with TRBJ2-7, with 9 bases aligning to TRBD1. The V and J ends lost 4 bases and 5 bases, in that order; junction bases with no gene match: 3. The CDR3 is 13 amino acids. Germline V lookup: CDR1 MDHEN, CDR2 SYDVKM. Based on the CDR3 plus reference TRBV28 and TRBJ2-7, the full variable domain is DVKVTQSSRYLVKRTGEKVFLECVQDMDHENMFWYRQDPGLGLRLIYFSYDVKMKEKGDIPEGYSVSREKKERFSLILESASTNQTSMYLCASSSDRGDEQYFGPGTRLTVT.

The chain employs TRBV18 and TRBJ2-7; possible D gene TRBD2, 6 bases. From germline, CDR1 is KGHSH and CDR2 LQKENI. CDR3 length equals 14 residues. V shed 6 bases and J shed 1 base, with 13 bases lying between them. This CDR3 is CASSRETLSYEQYF. Here the CDR3 DNA reads TGTGCCAGCTCTCGGGAGACACTATCCTACGAGCAGTACTTC.

The genes are TRBV7-8 and TRBJ1-5; D is possibly TRBD1 (5 bases). CDR1 is SGHVS and CDR2 is FQNEAQ in the germline V gene. V shed 5 bases and J shed 7 bases, with 15 bases lying between them. The CDR3 is 14 residues long. The CDR3 protein is CASSKEGFKQPQHF. The CDR3, as DNA: TGTGCCAGCAGCAAGGAGGGGTTTAAGCAGCCCCAGCATTTT.

This clone showed up just once. The chain couples TRBV20-1 to TRBJ2-3; the D is unclear. Germline V lookup: CDR1 DFQATT, CDR2 SNEGSKA (reference sequence). Trimming took 5 bases from V and 6 from J, leaving 9 bases between them. The CDR3 consists of 11 residues. CDR3 region: CSAGVFDTQYF. DNA of the CDR3: TGCAGTGCTGGAGTCTTTGATACGCAGTATTTT.